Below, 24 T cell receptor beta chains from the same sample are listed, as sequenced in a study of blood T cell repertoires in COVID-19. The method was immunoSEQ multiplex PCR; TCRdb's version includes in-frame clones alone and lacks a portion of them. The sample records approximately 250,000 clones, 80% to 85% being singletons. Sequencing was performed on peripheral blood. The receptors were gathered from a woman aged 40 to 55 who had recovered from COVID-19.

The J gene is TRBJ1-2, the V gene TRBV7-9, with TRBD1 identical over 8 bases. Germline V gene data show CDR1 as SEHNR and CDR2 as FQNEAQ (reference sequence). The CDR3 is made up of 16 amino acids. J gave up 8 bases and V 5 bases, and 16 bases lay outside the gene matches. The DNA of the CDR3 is TGTGCCAGCAGCCGGGGACAGGAGGCTCCTAAGAAAGGCTACACCTTC. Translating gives CASSRGQEAPKKGYTF.

The CDR3 protein is CASSWTGSSTDTQYF. Here the CDR3 DNA reads TGTGCCAGCTCATGGACAGGTTCTAGCACAGATACGCAGTATTTT. This chain joins TRBV18 and TRBJ2-3; the match to TRBD1 covers 7 bases. This CDR3 has 15 residues. With V trimmed by 5 bases and J by 0 bases, 5 bases remained unmatched. CDR1 and CDR2 from the germline V gene are KGHSH and LQKENI.

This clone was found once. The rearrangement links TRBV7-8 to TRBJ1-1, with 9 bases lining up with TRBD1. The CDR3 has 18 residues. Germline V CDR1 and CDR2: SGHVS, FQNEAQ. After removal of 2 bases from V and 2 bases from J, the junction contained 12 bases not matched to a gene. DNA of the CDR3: TGTGCCAGCAGCTTATCGCCGGGACAGGGTGGCCCTAACACTGAAGCTTTCTTT. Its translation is CASSLSPGQGGPNTEAFF.

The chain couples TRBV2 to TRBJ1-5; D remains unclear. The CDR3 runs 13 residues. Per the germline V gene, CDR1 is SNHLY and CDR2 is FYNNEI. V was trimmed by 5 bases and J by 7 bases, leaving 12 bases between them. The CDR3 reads CASSITVAQPQHF. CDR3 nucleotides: TGTGCCAGCAGTATAACAGTCGCACAGCCCCAGCATTTT.

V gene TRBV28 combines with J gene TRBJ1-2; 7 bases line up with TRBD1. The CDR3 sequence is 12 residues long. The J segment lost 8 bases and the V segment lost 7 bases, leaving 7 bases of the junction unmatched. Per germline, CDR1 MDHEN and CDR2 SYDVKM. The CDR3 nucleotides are TGTGCCAGCACCGGGACAGTCTTCGGCTACACCTTC. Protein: CASTGTVFGYTF.

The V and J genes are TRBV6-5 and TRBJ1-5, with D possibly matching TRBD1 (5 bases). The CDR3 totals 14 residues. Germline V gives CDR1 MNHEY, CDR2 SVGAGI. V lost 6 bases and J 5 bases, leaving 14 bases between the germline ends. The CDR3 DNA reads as TGTGCCAGCAGGAAGAATTTCAGGGATCAGCCCCAGCATTTT. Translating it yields CASRKNFRDQPQHF.

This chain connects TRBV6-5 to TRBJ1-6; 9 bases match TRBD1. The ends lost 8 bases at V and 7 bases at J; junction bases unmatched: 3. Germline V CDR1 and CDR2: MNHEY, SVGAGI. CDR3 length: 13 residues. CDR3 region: CASAGTGNSPLHF. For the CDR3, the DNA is TGTGCCAGCGCCGGGACAGGGAATTCACCCCTCCACTTT.

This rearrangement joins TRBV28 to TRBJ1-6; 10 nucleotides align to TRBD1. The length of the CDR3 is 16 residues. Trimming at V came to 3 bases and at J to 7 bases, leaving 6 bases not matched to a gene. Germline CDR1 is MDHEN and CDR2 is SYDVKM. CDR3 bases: TGTGCCAGCAGTTTGGGGGACAGGGGTTCGAATTCACCCCTCCACTTT. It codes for CASSLGDRGSNSPLHF.

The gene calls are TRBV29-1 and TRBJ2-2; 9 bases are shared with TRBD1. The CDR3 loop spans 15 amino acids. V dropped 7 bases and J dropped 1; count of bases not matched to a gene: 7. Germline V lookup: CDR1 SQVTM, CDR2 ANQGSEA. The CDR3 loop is CSARQGVGNTGELFF. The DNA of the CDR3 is TGCAGCGCAAGACAGGGGGTGGGGAACACCGGGGAGCTGTTTTTT.

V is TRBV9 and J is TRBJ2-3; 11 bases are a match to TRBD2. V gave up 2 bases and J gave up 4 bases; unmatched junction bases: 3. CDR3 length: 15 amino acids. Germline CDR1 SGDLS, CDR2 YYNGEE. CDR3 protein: CASSVGLAASDTQYF. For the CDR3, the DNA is TGTGCCAGCAGCGTGGGACTAGCGGCATCAGATACGCAGTATTTT.

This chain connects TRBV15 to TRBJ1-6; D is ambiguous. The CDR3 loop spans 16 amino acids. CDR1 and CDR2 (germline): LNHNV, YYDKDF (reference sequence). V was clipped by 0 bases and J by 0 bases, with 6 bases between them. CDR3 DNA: TGTGCCACCAGCAGAGAGGGCAGCTCCTATAATTCACCCCTCCACTTT. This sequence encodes CATSREGSSYNSPLHF.

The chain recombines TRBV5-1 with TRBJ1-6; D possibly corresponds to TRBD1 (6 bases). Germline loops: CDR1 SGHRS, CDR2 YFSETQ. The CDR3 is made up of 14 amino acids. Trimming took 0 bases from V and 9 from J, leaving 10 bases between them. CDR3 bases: TGCGCCAGCAGCTTGGCGCAGGGGTCTTCACCCCTCCACTTT. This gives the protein CASSLAQGSSPLHF.

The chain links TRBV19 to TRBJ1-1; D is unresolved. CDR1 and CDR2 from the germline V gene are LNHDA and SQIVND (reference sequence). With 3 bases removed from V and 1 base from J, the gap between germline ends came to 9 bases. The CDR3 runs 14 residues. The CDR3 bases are TGTGCCAGTAGTATGGGTCGGGAGAACACTGAAGCTTTCTTT. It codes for CASSMGRENTEAFF.

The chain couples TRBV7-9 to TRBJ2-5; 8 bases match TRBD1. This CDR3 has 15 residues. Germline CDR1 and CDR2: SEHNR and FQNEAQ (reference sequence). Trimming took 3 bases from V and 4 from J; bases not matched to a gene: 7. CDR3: CASSLRTGTRETQYF. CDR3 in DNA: TGTGCCAGCAGCTTGAGGACAGGGACGAGAGAGACCCAGTACTTC.

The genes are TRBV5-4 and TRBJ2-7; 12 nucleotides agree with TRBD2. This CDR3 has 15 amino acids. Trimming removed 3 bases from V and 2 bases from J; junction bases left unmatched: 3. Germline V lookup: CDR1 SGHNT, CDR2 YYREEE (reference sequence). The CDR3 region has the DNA TGTGCCAGCAGCTCACTAGCGGGGGGAACCTACGAGCAGTACTTC. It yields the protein CASSSLAGGTYEQYF.

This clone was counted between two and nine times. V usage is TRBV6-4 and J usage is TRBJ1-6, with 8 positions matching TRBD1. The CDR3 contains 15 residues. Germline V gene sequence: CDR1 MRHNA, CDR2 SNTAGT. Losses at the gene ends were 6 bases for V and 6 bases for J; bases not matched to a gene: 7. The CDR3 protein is CASRDGQGFNSPLHF. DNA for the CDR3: TGTGCCAGCAGGGATGGACAGGGATTTAATTCACCCCTCCACTTT.

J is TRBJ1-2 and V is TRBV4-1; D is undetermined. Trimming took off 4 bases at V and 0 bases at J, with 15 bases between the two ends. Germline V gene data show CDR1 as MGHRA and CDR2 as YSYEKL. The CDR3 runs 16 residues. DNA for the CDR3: TGCGCCAGCAGCCGAGGGTGGGGATTAGCTAACTATGGCTACACCTTC. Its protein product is CASSRGWGLANYGYTF.

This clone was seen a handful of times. CDR3 bases: TGTGCCAGCAGCCAAGATGTAAGGCACAGGGCGGGAGCTTTCTTT. Its translation: CASSQDVRHRAGAFF. The J gene is TRBJ1-1, the V gene TRBV3-1 (or the pseudogene TRBV3-2), with D perhaps matching TRBD1 (6 bases). V was pared by 0 bases and J by 10 bases, with 18 bases between. The CDR3 has 15 amino acids. Germline CDR1 LGHDT, CDR2 YNNKEL (reference sequence).

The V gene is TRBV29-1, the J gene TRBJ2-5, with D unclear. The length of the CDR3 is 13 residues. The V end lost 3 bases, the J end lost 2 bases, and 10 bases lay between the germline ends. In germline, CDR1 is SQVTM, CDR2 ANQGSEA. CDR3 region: CSVDVPGQETQYF. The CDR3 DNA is TGCAGCGTTGACGTACCAGGTCAAGAGACCCAGTACTTC.

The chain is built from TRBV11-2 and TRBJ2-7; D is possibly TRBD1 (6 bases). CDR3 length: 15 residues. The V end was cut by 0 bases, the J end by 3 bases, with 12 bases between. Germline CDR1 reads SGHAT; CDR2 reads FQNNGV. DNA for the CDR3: TGTGCCAGCAGCTTAGATCTGAGGACAGTCTACGAGCAGTACTTC. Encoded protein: CASSLDLRTVYEQYF. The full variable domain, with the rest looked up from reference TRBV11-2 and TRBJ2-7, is EAGVAQSPRYKIIEKRQSVAFWCNPISGHATLYWYQQILGQGPKLLIQFQNNGVVDDSQLPKDRFSAERLKGVDSTLKIQPAKLEDSAVYLCASSLDLRTVYEQYFGPGTRLTVT.

The CDR3 sequence: CASRVGGAQPQHF. Here the CDR3 DNA reads TGTGCCAGCAGGGTCGGAGGGGCTCAGCCCCAGCATTTT. J is TRBJ1-5 and V is TRBV2; D might be TRBD1 (5 bases). Germline CDR1 SNHLY, CDR2 FYNNEI. Trimming took off 6 bases at V and 6 bases at J, with 12 bases between the two ends. The CDR3 contains 13 residues.

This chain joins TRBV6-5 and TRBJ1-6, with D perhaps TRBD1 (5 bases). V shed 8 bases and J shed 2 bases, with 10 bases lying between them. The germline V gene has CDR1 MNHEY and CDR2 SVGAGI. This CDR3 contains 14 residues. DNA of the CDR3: TGTGCCAGCGGAAGACAGCCCTATAATTCACCCCTCCACTTT. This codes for CASGRQPYNSPLHF.

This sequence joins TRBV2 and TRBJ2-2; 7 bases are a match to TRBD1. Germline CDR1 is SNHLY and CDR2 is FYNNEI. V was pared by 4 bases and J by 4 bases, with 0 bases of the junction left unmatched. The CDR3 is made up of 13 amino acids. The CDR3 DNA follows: TGTGCCAGCAGTGGACAGGGCACCGGGGAGCTGTTTTTT. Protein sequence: CASSGQGTGELFF.

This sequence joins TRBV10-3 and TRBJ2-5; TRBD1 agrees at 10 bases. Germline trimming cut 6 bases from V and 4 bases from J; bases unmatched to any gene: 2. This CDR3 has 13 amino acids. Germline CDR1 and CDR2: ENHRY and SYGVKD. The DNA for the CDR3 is TGTGCCATCAGCGGACAGGGGGGAGAGACCCAGTACTTC. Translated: CAISGQGGETQYF.